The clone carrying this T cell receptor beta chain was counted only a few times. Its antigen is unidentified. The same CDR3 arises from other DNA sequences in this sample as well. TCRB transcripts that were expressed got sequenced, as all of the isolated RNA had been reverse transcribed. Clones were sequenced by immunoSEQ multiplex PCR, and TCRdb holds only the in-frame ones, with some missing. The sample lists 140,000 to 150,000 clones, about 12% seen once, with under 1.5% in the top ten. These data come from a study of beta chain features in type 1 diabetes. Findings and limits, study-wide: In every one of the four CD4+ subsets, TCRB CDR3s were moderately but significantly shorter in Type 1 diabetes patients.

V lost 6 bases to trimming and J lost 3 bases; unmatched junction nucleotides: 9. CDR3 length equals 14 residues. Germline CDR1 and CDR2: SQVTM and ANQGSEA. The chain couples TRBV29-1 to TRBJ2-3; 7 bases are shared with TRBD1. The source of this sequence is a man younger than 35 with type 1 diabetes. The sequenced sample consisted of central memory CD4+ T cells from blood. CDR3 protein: CSVSRTGGTDTQYF. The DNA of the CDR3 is TGCAGCGTGTCTAGGACAGGTGGGACAGATACGCAGTATTTT.